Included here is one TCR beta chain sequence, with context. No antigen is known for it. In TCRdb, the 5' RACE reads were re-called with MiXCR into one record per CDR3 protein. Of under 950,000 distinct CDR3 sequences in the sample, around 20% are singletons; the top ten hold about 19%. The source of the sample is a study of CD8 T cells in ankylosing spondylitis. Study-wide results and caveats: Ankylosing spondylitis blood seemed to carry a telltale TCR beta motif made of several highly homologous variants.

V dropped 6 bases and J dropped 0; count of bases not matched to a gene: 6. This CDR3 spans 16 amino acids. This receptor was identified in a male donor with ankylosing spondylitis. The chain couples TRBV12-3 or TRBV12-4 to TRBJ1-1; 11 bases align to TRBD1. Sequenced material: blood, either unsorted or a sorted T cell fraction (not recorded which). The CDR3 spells CASSYGQGALNTEAFF. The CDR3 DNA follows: TGTGCCAGCAGCTACGGACAGGGGGCCCTGAACACTGAAGCTTTCTTT.